The source of this TCR beta chain is a study of beta chain features in type 1 diabetes. Trimming removed 4 bases from V and 7 bases from J; junction bases left unmatched: 11. This CDR3 has 16 residues. CDR1 is MNHNS and CDR2 is SASEGT in the germline V gene. The entirety of the isolated RNA underwent reverse transcription, so expressed TCRB transcripts were sequenced. Data came from immunoSEQ multiplex PCR; TCRdb stores just in-frame clones and leaves some out. The profile shows about 930,000 clones, roughly a sixth of them singletons. Sequenced input: naive CD4+ T cells from blood. This TCR came from a young woman in good health. This chain connects TRBV6-1 to TRBJ2-1; 9 bases agree with TRBD2. This CDR3 reads CASSGWREGLGNEQFF. In DNA, the CDR3 is TGTGCCAGCAGTGGTTGGCGGGAGGGCCTCGGGAATGAGCAGTTCTTC.